These 21 T cell receptor beta chains were all obtained from the same sample, sequenced in a study of Ad26.COV2.S vaccination and SARS-CoV-2 variants (dated by TCRdb to 2020 to 2022). Interpreted using the paper, the treatment or condition label stands for: approximately 18 received Ad26.COV2.S at low or high dose, single or two shots; about 5 received placebo; per-sample allocation not given. For vaccine and placebo recipients, repertoires were sequenced using samples collected on day 63 after the first injection. The library was built by means of the immunoSEQ multiplex PCR assay. The immuneACCESS repertoire file appears here via TCRdb, limited to in-frame rearrangements. These files lack a portion of the clones; in checked studies, under half of the deficit traces to unresolved V genes, and the cause of the others is not known. This sample has about 350,000 clones in its table, and about 88% of those were observed once. The ten largest clones represent about 10% of the sample.

The specimen was peripheral blood, collected in a trial of Ad26.COV2.S vaccine versus placebo. The receptors were gathered from a person between 18 and 60 years old who received the Ad26.COV2.S COVID-19 vaccine or a placebo.

This chain joins TRBV24-1 and TRBJ2-7; no firm D call. Looked up from germline, CDR1 is KGHDR and CDR2 is SFDVKD. Trimming took 4 bases from V and 5 from J, leaving 20 bases between them. The CDR3 is made up of 16 amino acids. This chain's CDR3 is CATSELPGPRPHEQYF. DNA for the CDR3: TGTGCCACCAGTGAGCTTCCGGGCCCTCGGCCCCACGAGCAGTACTTC.

Comments on this clone: The same CDR3 is also encoded by other DNA sequences in this sample. The genes are TRBV18 and TRBJ2-2; no firm D call. The length of the CDR3 is 13 residues. Germline values: CDR1 KGHSH, CDR2 LQKENI. V gave up 2 bases and J gave up 1 base, with 2 bases separating them. CDR3 protein: CASSPGNTGELFF. Here the CDR3 DNA reads TGTGCCAGCTCACCAGGGAACACCGGGGAGCTGTTTTTT.

The V and J genes are TRBV7-9 and TRBJ2-3, with a weak D call TRBD1 (6 bases). Germline V lookup: CDR1 SEHNR, CDR2 FQNEAQ (reference sequence). This CDR3 comprises 18 residues. V lost 5 bases and J lost 4, with 25 bases in between. Here the CDR3 reads CASSPQLGPGAGADTQYF. The CDR3 coding sequence is TGTGCCAGCAGCCCACAGCTGGGCCCAGGGGCGGGTGCAGATACGCAGTATTTT.

This sequence joins TRBV7-6 and TRBJ1-2; D unclear. Germline V gives CDR1 SGHVS, CDR2 FNYEAQ. This CDR3 has 14 residues. Trimming removed 0 bases from V and 2 bases from J, with 7 bases in between. CDR3: CASSLAPSNYGYTF. The CDR3 nucleotides read TGTGCCAGCAGCTTAGCGCCCTCAAACTATGGCTACACCTTC.

The rearrangement uses TRBV11-2 and TRBJ2-7; 8 nucleotides line up with TRBD1. This CDR3 contains 16 residues. Germline trimming cut 0 bases from V and 6 bases from J; bases unmatched to any gene: 10. Germline-derived CDR1 and CDR2 are SGHAT and FQNNGV. This CDR3 is CASSLDQGALGSEQYF. Here the CDR3 DNA reads TGTGCCAGCAGCTTAGACCAGGGGGCGCTTGGGTCCGAGCAGTACTTC. Complete variable domain (other parts from reference TRBV11-2 and TRBJ2-7): EAGVAQSPRYKIIEKRQSVAFWCNPISGHATLYWYQQILGQGPKLLIQFQNNGVVDDSQLPKDRFSAERLKGVDSTLKIQPAKLEDSAVYLCASSLDQGALGSEQYFGPGTRLTVT.

This chain connects TRBV12-3 or TRBV12-4 to TRBJ2-3; D is possibly TRBD1 (6 bases). The CDR3 runs 13 residues. V was pared by 6 bases and J by 4 bases, with 11 bases between. CDR3 residues: CASRQGSADTQYF. Written as DNA, the CDR3 is TGTGCCAGCAGGCAGGGGAGCGCAGATACGCAGTATTTT.

The V and J genes are TRBV7-9 and TRBJ1-1; D call uncertain. Per germline, CDR1 SEHNR and CDR2 FQNEAQ (reference sequence). V lost 9 bases to trimming and J lost 0 bases, with 11 bases between them. The CDR3 is made up of 13 amino acids. The CDR3 loop reads CASGLPMNTEAFF. CDR3 DNA: TGTGCCAGTGGGTTGCCCATGAACACTGAAGCTTTCTTT. Based on the CDR3 plus reference TRBV7-9 and TRBJ1-1, the full variable domain is DTGVSQNPRHKITKRGQNVTFRCDPISEHNRLYWYRQTLGQGPEFLTYFQNEAQLEKSRLLSDRFSAERPKGSFSTLEIQRTEQGDSAMYLCASGLPMNTEAFFGQGTRLTVV.

This sequence joins TRBV25-1 and TRBJ2-1, with D possibly TRBD1 on 6 matching bases. V lost 5 bases to trimming and J lost 8 bases, with 16 bases between them. From germline, CDR1 is MGHDK and CDR2 SYGVNS. CDR3 size: 14 residues. The CDR3 DNA sequence: TGTGCCAGCAGTTGGTCCAGGGGCTCGGATGAGCAGTTCTTC. The encoded protein is CASSWSRGSDEQFF.

This clone is medium-sized (0.01 to 0.1%) in the sample. Distinct nucleotide sequences in the sample also encode this CDR3. The chain joins TRBV9 to TRBJ2-2; D is possibly TRBD1 or TRBD2 (6 bases each). Germline CDR1 SGDLS, CDR2 YYNGEE. This CDR3 has 16 amino acids. Trimming removed 0 bases at V and 0 bases at J, with 9 bases between. The CDR3 here is CASSVEGGANTGELFF. The CDR3 region has the DNA TGTGCCAGCAGCGTAGAGGGGGGCGCGAACACCGGGGAGCTGTTTTTT. The whole variable domain, filled in from reference TRBV9 and TRBJ2-2, reads DSGVTQTPKHLITATGQRVTLRCSPRSGDLSVYWYQQSLDQGLQFLIQYYNGEERAKGNILERFSAQQFPDLHSELNLSSLELGDSALYFCASSVEGGANTGELFFGEGSRLTVL.

This clone was detected once. V usage is TRBV7-2 and J usage is TRBJ2-2; D ambiguous. The V end lost 5 bases, the J end lost 2 bases, and 6 bases lay between the germline ends. The length of the CDR3 is 13 residues. Germline V gene sequence: CDR1 SGHTA, CDR2 FQGNSA. The DNA of the CDR3 is TGTGCCAGCAGCCCTTATAACACCGGGGAGCTGTTTTTT. This encodes CASSPYNTGELFF. The variable domain in full, completed from reference TRBV7-2 and TRBJ2-2, reads GAGVSQSPSNKVTEKGKDVELRCDPISGHTALYWYRQSLGQGLEFLIYFQGNSAPDKSGLPSDRFSAERTGGSVSTLTIQRTQQEDSAVYLCASSPYNTGELFFGEGSRLTVL.

The gene calls are TRBV27 and TRBJ2-1; D is undetermined. Germline-derived CDR1 and CDR2 are MNHEY and SMNVEV (reference sequence). The CDR3 contains 16 residues. Trimming removed 6 bases from V and 0 bases from J, with 15 bases in between. Here the CDR3 DNA reads TGTGCCAGCAGCCTTCTGGCCCAAAGCTCCTACAATGAGCAGTTCTTC. Amino acid sequence: CASSLLAQSSYNEQFF.

V gene TRBV5-4 combines with J gene TRBJ2-3; 8 bases map to TRBD2. This CDR3 has 15 amino acids. CDR1 is SGHNT, CDR2 YYREEE, per germline (reference sequence). The trim removed 4 bases at V and 4 bases at J, leaving 8 bases unmatched. CDR3 loop: CASSLIGGGPDTQYF. The CDR3 nucleotides read TGTGCCAGCAGCCTGATCGGCGGGGGGCCAGATACGCAGTATTTT.

The chain combines TRBV18 with TRBJ1-1; D gene uncertain. Per the germline V gene, CDR1 is KGHSH and CDR2 is LQKENI. The CDR3 length is 13 residues. V lost 5 bases to trimming and J lost 3 bases, with 10 bases between them. In DNA, the CDR3 is TGTGCCAGCTCAGCCGGGGAGGACACTGAAGCTTTCTTT. This gives the protein CASSAGEDTEAFF.

The V gene is TRBV24-1, the J gene TRBJ1-1, with D hard to call. Looked up from germline, CDR1 is KGHDR and CDR2 is SFDVKD. This CDR3 has 13 amino acids. Trimming left V 7 bases short and J 3 bases short, with 11 bases between. CDR3 in amino acids: CATSLNGYTEAFF. CDR3 nucleotides: TGTGCCACCAGCTTAAATGGGTACACTGAAGCTTTCTTT.

This clone occurred once. V and J are TRBV4-3 and TRBJ2-7; 9 bases are shared with TRBD2. The V and J ends lost 0 bases and 2 bases, in that order; junction bases with no gene match: 5. Per the germline V gene, CDR1 is LGHNA and CDR2 is YSLEER. The length of the CDR3 is 16 residues. The CDR3 DNA is TGCGCCAGCAGCCAAGAAAGGCCTAGCGGGACCTACGAGCAGTACTTC. This gives the protein CASSQERPSGTYEQYF.

The rearrangement uses TRBV28 and TRBJ1-3; D call uncertain. This CDR3 comprises 16 residues. The germline V and J ends were trimmed by 7 bases and 0 bases, with 16 bases remaining between them. Germline-derived CDR1 and CDR2 are MDHEN and SYDVKM. CDR3 protein: CASMRAGAFSGNTIYF. CDR3 DNA sequence: TGTGCCAGCATGCGGGCAGGAGCTTTCTCTGGAAACACCATATATTTT. The full variable domain, with the rest looked up from reference TRBV28 and TRBJ1-3, is DVKVTQSSRYLVKRTGEKVFLECVQDMDHENMFWYRQDPGLGLRLIYFSYDVKMKEKGDIPEGYSVSREKKERFSLILESASTNQTSMYLCASMRAGAFSGNTIYFGEGSWLTVV.

The chain joins TRBV7-6 to TRBJ2-5, with a possible D match to TRBD1 (8 bases). CDR1 is SGHVS, CDR2 FNYEAQ, per germline. The CDR3 extends over 15 amino acids. V lost 4 bases to trimming and J lost 2 bases, with 14 bases between them. The CDR3 nucleotides are TGTGCCAGCAGCTCAGGGGGCGGGAGACAAGAGACCCAGTACTTC. It codes for CASSSGGGRQETQYF. Complete variable domain (other parts from reference TRBV7-6 and TRBJ2-5): GAGVSQSPRYKVTKRGQDVALRCDPISGHVSLYWYRQALGQGPEFLTYFNYEAQQDKSGLPNDRFSAERPEGSISTLTIQRTEQRDSAMYRCASSSGGGRQETQYFGPGTRLLVL.

The gene calls are TRBV6-1 and TRBJ1-2; D ambiguous. CDR3 length equals 14 residues. The germline V and J ends were trimmed by 3 bases and 4 bases, with 12 bases remaining between them. Germline loops: CDR1 MNHNS, CDR2 SASEGT. This CDR3 reads CASSESAGSYGYTF. DNA of the CDR3: TGTGCCAGCAGTGAGAGTGCCGGATCCTATGGCTACACCTTC.

The V gene is TRBV14, the J gene TRBJ2-5; 10 nucleotides line up with TRBD1. The CDR3 is 17 residues long. V was clipped by 5 bases and J by 0 bases; unmatched bases: 9. Germline CDR1 SGHDN, CDR2 FVKESK. CDR3 sequence: CASSTSEDRGYQETQYF. The CDR3 region has the DNA TGTGCCAGCAGCACCTCTGAGGACAGGGGGTACCAAGAGACCCAGTACTTC.

CDR3 nucleotide sequence: TGTGCCAGCAAACTACAGCGGGCCTCCTACAATGAGCAGTTCTTC. It translates to CASKLQRASYNEQFF. The V gene is TRBV2, the J gene TRBJ2-1, with D possibly TRBD2 on 6 matching bases. The CDR3 loop spans 15 amino acids. CDR1 is SNHLY, CDR2 FYNNEI, per germline. V gave up 7 bases and J gave up 0 bases, with 13 bases separating them.

V gene TRBV28 combines with J gene TRBJ2-4; 7 bases align to TRBD1. The CDR3 sequence is 14 residues long. CDR1 is MDHEN and CDR2 is SYDVKM in the germline V gene. J was trimmed by 6 bases and V by 6 bases; bases with no gene match: 8. CDR3 protein: CASSTTGYLNIQYF. CDR3 sequence (DNA): TGTGCCAGCAGCACGACAGGGTACCTAAACATTCAGTACTTC.